One and the same sample provided the 9 T cell receptor beta chains below, sequenced in a study of blood T cell repertoires in COVID-19. Sequenced by immunoSEQ multiplex PCR; TCRdb stores in-frame clones only, minus some. The repertoire holds about 280,000 clones, 70% to 90% seen once, with approximately 14% in the top ten. The sample consisted of peripheral blood. The receptor source for this set is a woman in her 70s with COVID-19, enrolled during active disease.

This sequence joins TRBV6-5 and TRBJ1-6, with 9 bases that match TRBD1. CDR1 and CDR2 (germline): MNHEY, SVGAGI. Trimming took 8 bases from V and 7 from J; bases not matched to a gene: 3. This CDR3 is built from 13 residues. The CDR3 region is CASGDRANSPLHF. CDR3 bases: TGTGCCAGCGGGGACAGGGCGAATTCACCCCTCCACTTT.

V usage is TRBV5-1 and J usage is TRBJ2-1; 9 positions agree with TRBD2. Germline lookup yields CDR1 SGHRS and CDR2 YFSETQ. The CDR3 extends over 15 amino acids. Trimming removed 2 bases from V and 9 bases from J; junction bases left unmatched: 9. The CDR3 loop is CASSFLAGRVGEQFF. As DNA, the CDR3 is TGCGCCAGCAGCTTCCTAGCGGGGAGGGTAGGTGAGCAGTTCTTC.

The sample holds a few counts of this clone. The chain has TRBV29-1 and TRBJ1-2, with D hard to call. The CDR3 is 13 residues long. V lost 6 bases and J lost 5, with 16 bases in between. The germline V gene encodes CDR1 SQVTM and CDR2 ANQGSEA. The CDR3 nucleotides read TGCAGCGTCGCGGGATCCAGCTTATATGGCTACACCTTC. It encodes CSVAGSSLYGYTF.

This clone was counted once. The chain uses TRBV4-1 and TRBJ1-3, with D possibly matching TRBD1 (5 bases). V lost 3 bases and J lost 2, with 8 bases in between. The length of the CDR3 is 14 residues. Germline V CDR1 and CDR2: MGHRA, YSYEKL. The CDR3 region is CASSQGGAGNTIYF. The CDR3 DNA reads TGCGCCAGCAGCCAGGGGGGGGCTGGAAACACCATATATTTT.

Only one count was recorded for this clone. V usage is TRBV28 and J usage is TRBJ1-1; possible D gene TRBD1, 5 bases. The CDR3 extends over 12 amino acids. Germline V lookup: CDR1 MDHEN, CDR2 SYDVKM. V was pared by 0 bases and J by 11 bases, with 10 bases between. Here the CDR3 DNA reads TGTGCCAGCAGTTTATGGGGGGGTAGGGCTTTCTTT. Its translation is CASSLWGGRAFF.

V is TRBV12-3 or TRBV12-4 and J is TRBJ1-2; D is undetermined. The ends were cut back, 2 bases at V and 3 bases at J, with 7 bases in the middle. This CDR3 contains 13 residues. The CDR3 protein is CASSLRVHYGYTF. For the CDR3, the DNA is TGTGCCAGCAGTTTAAGAGTCCACTATGGCTACACCTTC.

The rearrangement links TRBV30 to TRBJ1-5, with 9 bases aligning to TRBD1. The J segment lost 7 bases and the V segment lost 3 bases, leaving 4 bases of the junction unmatched. This CDR3 comprises 13 residues. Per the germline V gene, CDR1 is GTSNPN and CDR2 is SVGIG (reference sequence). The CDR3 loop reads CAWSGTGQQPQHF. In DNA, the CDR3 is TGTGCCTGGAGCGGGACAGGGCAACAGCCCCAGCATTTT.

This rearrangement joins TRBV12-5 to TRBJ2-7; D unresolved. V was clipped by 1 base and J by 1 base, with 5 bases between them. Germline V CDR1 and CDR2: LGHNT, FRNRAP. This CDR3 contains 13 residues. The CDR3 protein is CASGLGVSYEQYF. The CDR3 DNA reads as TGTGCTAGTGGTTTGGGAGTATCCTACGAGCAGTACTTC.

The chain links TRBV2 to TRBJ1-1; 8 bases map to TRBD1. The CDR3 runs 16 residues. Germline V CDR1 and CDR2: SNHLY, FYNNEI. V trimming: 3 bases; J trimming: 3 bases; junction bases outside the gene matches: 9. CDR3 sequence: CASSDLGDRGYTEAFF. The DNA of the CDR3 is TGTGCCAGCAGTGATTTAGGTGACAGGGGATACACTGAAGCTTTCTTT.